The present TCR beta chain was sequenced within a study of Ad26.COV2.S vaccination and SARS-CoV-2 variants. Study at large: Participant was drawn from the COV1001 Ad26.COV2.S trial arm. The study gave Ad26.COV2.S intramuscularly, once or twice 56 days apart.

Comments on this clone: Its antigen remains unidentified.

V lost 5 bases and J 0 bases, leaving 5 bases between the germline ends. CDR1 is KGHSH and CDR2 is LQKENI in the germline V gene. This CDR3 has 13 residues. Findings and limits, study-wide: Post-vaccination spike-specific CD8+ and CD4+ T cell responses reportedly had substantial breadth.

TCRdb keeps only in-frame clones here, not all; method: immunoSEQ multiplex PCR. This table holds fewer than 900,000 clones, around 90% found once. Treatment indicated: 15 to 20 received Ad26.COV2.S at low or high dose, single or two shots; several received placebo; per-sample allocation not given. Material that was analyzed had been drawn on day 63 after the first vaccine or placebo injection. Based in Boston, the donor was an adult of 18-55 years. The specimen was peripheral blood, collected in a trial of Ad26.COV2.S vaccine versus placebo. The chain employs TRBV18 and TRBJ2-1, with unresolved D. The TCR comes from a person between 18 and 65 years old who received the Ad26.COV2.S COVID-19 vaccine or a placebo. The CDR3 loop reads CASSKSSYNEQFF. CDR3 bases: TGTGCCAGCTCAAAGAGCTCCTACAATGAGCAGTTCTTC.